The present T cell receptor (beta chain) was sequenced within a study of blood T cell repertoires in COVID-19. Study context: Sites across the United States, Italy and Spain contributed samples from acute and convalescent COVID-19. The cDNA or gDNA used as material had been derived from T cells, B-cell-depleted T cells, or PBMCs.

The V gene's germline CDR1 is SGHTA and CDR2 FQGTGA. The V and J ends lost 1 base and 6 bases respectively, with 10 bases between them. CDR3 size: 14 residues. This clone has a handful of counts. Original methodology: How many nucleated cells were present was estimated from reference gene primer amplification. The assay was immunoSEQ multiplex PCR, and TCRdb's table has in-frame clones only and misses some. V and J calls and clone size are copied from that table; D and trimming were computed from the DNA. The table records 65,000 to 80,000 clones, about 81% of them present only once. The specimen was peripheral blood. J is TRBJ2-1 and V is TRBV7-3, with a possible D match to TRBD1 (6 bases). This receptor was identified in a human donor in a cohort sampled during active COVID-19. Written as DNA, the CDR3 is TGTGCCAGCAGCTTAAACAACAGGGCCAATGAGCAGTTCTTC. It yields the protein CASSLNNRANEQFF.